Below, one TCR beta chain is given with its context. The source of the sample is a study of sequential checkpoint blockade in melanoma. Noted treatment: randomized to nivolumab then ipilimumab (arm A) or the reverse (arm B). CDR1 and CDR2 from the germline V gene are SGHRS and YFSETQ. The CDR3 is 13 amino acids. V gave up 5 bases and J gave up 0 bases; unmatched junction bases: 2. Assay used: immunoSEQ multiplex PCR; TCRdb lists only in-frame clones, some missing. The sample includes approximately 13,000 clones, 76% of them seen just once. The receptor comes from a human patient with melanoma. Some clones in this sample may be carry-over from other donors' samples. The rearrangement links TRBV5-1 to TRBJ2-7, with TRBD2 matching 7 bases. The source was CD8+ T cells sorted from blood (inferred from file names), collected from a patient given nivolumab and ipilimumab in sequence. The CDR3 spells CASRGGDSYEQYF. DNA of the CDR3: TGCGCCAGCAGGGGGGGGGACTCCTACGAGCAGTACTTC.